Presented here are 13 T cell receptor beta chains from one specimen sequenced in a study of a mutant IDH1 vaccine in newly diagnosed glioma. The antigens of these receptors remain unknown. Indicated time point: week 47, end of study. Vaccine doses each comprised 300 ug of mutant IDH1 20-mer peptide, with topical imiquimod. Sequenced by immunoSEQ multiplex PCR; TCRdb stores in-frame clones only, minus some. Of tens of thousands of clones listed, 83% are singletons. Sequencing used PBMCs, obtained from a glioma patient whose treatment included an IDH1 peptide vaccine. Every receptor here comes from a woman aged 45-59 years with glioma.

The chain recombines TRBV5-1 with TRBJ1-1; possibly TRBD1 for D (6 bases). Germline V gene sequence: CDR1 SGHRS, CDR2 YFSETQ. The CDR3 length is 17 residues. V lost 4 bases, J lost 3 bases, and 22 bases lay in between. Here the CDR3 DNA reads TGCGCCAGCAGCCGACTGGGGATCTTGACAGGCGACACTGAAGCTTTCTTT. Translating gives CASSRLGILTGDTEAFF.

The gene calls are TRBV5-4 and TRBJ1-3; 8 nucleotides agree with TRBD1. V was clipped by 5 bases and J by 0 bases; unmatched bases: 13. The CDR3 consists of 18 residues. Germline V lookup: CDR1 SGHNT, CDR2 YYREEE (reference sequence). The CDR3 nucleotides read TGTGCCAGCAGGCCCGGGACAGGTCTTACCGACTCTGGAAACACCATATATTTT. Translated: CASRPGTGLTDSGNTIYF.

The chain combines TRBV29-1 with TRBJ1-2; 9 nucleotides agree with TRBD1. Looked up from germline, CDR1 is SQVTM and CDR2 is ANQGSEA. This CDR3 is built from 13 residues. V gave up 8 bases and J gave up 7 bases; unmatched junction bases: 11. CDR3 region: CSLTRDREAGYTF. The CDR3 region has the DNA TGCAGCCTTACCCGGGACAGGGAGGCTGGCTACACCTTC.

The gene calls are TRBV5-6 and TRBJ1-5; 8 bases align to TRBD1. V lost 2 bases, J lost 1 base, and 8 bases stayed unmatched. This CDR3 spans 17 amino acids. Per germline, CDR1 SGHDT and CDR2 YYEEEE. The CDR3 DNA follows: TGTGCCAGCAGCTTTTGGACAGGGCGAAGGAGCAATCAGCCCCAGCATTTT. This codes for CASSFWTGRRSNQPQHF.

The chain uses TRBV5-1 and TRBJ1-1; a weak D match, TRBD1 (6 bases). Trimming left V 2 bases short and J 6 bases short, with 14 bases between. There are 14 residues in the CDR3. The germline V gene has CDR1 SGHRS and CDR2 YFSETQ. The CDR3 loop is CASSLWTAIAEAFF. CDR3 sequence (DNA): TGCGCCAGCAGCTTATGGACAGCTATCGCTGAAGCTTTCTTT.

The chain carries TRBV5-5 and TRBJ1-3; the D is unclear. The CDR3 has 14 residues. Trimming pared 4 bases from V and 0 bases from J, leaving 8 bases between. Germline-derived CDR1 and CDR2 are SGHKS and YYEKEE (reference sequence). The CDR3 protein is CASSRQDSGNTIYF. CDR3 DNA sequence: TGTGCCAGCAGCCGCCAGGACTCTGGAAACACCATATATTTT.

The table lists this clone with a few counts. This chain links TRBV7-6 with TRBJ1-2; 7 positions agree with TRBD1. The CDR3 is 14 residues long. V lost 4 bases and J lost 8; bases outside the gene matches: 10. Germline V gives CDR1 SGHVS, CDR2 FNYEAQ. The CDR3 DNA is TGTGCCAGCAGCTCCGCAGGGGGAGGGGGGGGCTACACCTTC. This translates into CASSSAGGGGGYTF.

This chain joins TRBV10-3 and TRBJ1-1, with D maybe TRBD1 (6 bases). CDR1 and CDR2 from the germline V gene are ENHRY and SYGVKD. V lost 6 bases and J lost 11, with 16 bases in between. The CDR3 extends over 12 amino acids. This chain's CDR3 is CAISPGGTGAFF. For the CDR3, the DNA is TGTGCCATCAGCCCCGGGGGCACGGGTGCTTTCTTT.

This rearrangement joins TRBV4-3 to TRBJ2-3; TRBD1 matches 7 bases. The CDR3 runs 15 residues. CDR1 is LGHNA, CDR2 YSLEER, per germline. The V and J ends lost 0 bases and 5 bases, in that order; junction bases with no gene match: 5. CDR3 sequence reads: CASSQEQGPLDTQYF. In DNA, the CDR3 is TGCGCCAGCAGCCAAGAACAGGGGCCGTTAGATACGCAGTATTTT.

This sequence joins TRBV9 and TRBJ1-4; no definite D call. Per the germline V gene, CDR1 is SGDLS and CDR2 is YYNGEE. Between the trimmed V and J ends, which lost 3 bases and 4 bases, there was a span of 10 bases. The CDR3 consists of 14 residues. CDR3 bases: TGTGCCAGCAGCGATGACGGTGTTAATGAAAAACTGTTTTTT. As protein: CASSDDGVNEKLFF.

The sample holds a few counts of this clone. CDR3 bases: TGTGCCTGGAGTGTCGGCAACTCTGGAAACACCATATATTTT. Its protein product is CAWSVGNSGNTIYF. The chain links TRBV30 to TRBJ1-3; D is unresolved. This CDR3 region has 14 residues. Germline V gives CDR1 GTSNPN, CDR2 SVGIG (reference sequence). Trimming shortened V by 0 bases and J by 0 bases, and 6 bases separated the two germline ends.

The V call is TRBV27, the J call TRBJ1-2; TRBD1 is a possible D gene (5 bases). Trimming shortened V by 2 bases and J by 4 bases, and 17 bases separated the two germline ends. The length of the CDR3 is 16 residues. The V gene's germline CDR1 is MNHEY and CDR2 SMNVEV (reference sequence). CDR3 region: CASSLLGEGTGYGYTF. The CDR3 DNA reads as TGTGCCAGCAGTTTACTAGGGGAGGGAACAGGCTATGGCTACACCTTC.

For the CDR3, the DNA is TGTGCCAGCATCGAGGACAGAGCTAACACTGAAGCTTTCTTT. It is translated as CASIEDRANTEAFF. V usage is TRBV6-1 and J usage is TRBJ1-1, with D possibly being TRBD1 (6 bases). Germline values: CDR1 MNHNS, CDR2 SASEGT. V was clipped by 7 bases and J by 2 bases, with 14 bases between them. The length of the CDR3 is 14 residues.